These 28 T cell receptor beta chains originate from one sample sequenced in a study of graft-versus-host responses after intestinal transplantation. The repertoire was sequenced with immunoSEQ multiplex PCR; TCRdb's copy has only in-frame clones and lacks some. Of about 63,000 clones in the sample, about nine tenths were seen once. Intraepithelial plus lamina propria lymphocytes were released by processing graft tissue. This specimen consisted of ileum tissue, obtained around 350 days after transplant. The receptor set was obtained from a human patient who received an intestinal transplant, so some T cells may come from the graft donor.

The genes are TRBV2 and TRBJ1-2; 9 bases agree with TRBD1. The germline V gene encodes CDR1 SNHLY and CDR2 FYNNEI. The length of the CDR3 is 13 residues. Trimming cost V 8 bases and J 3 bases; bases outside gene matches: 4. CDR3 sequence: CASYRGRDYGYTF. The CDR3, as DNA: TGTGCCAGCTACAGGGGGCGCGACTATGGCTACACCTTC.

The gene calls are TRBV6-1 and TRBJ1-2, with 9 bases aligning to TRBD1. The CDR3 is 15 residues long. Trimming cost V 6 bases and J 8 bases; bases outside gene matches: 13. The germline gives CDR1 MNHNS, CDR2 SASEGT. CDR3 protein: CASRADRGIGVGYTF. CDR3 coding DNA: TGTGCCAGCAGGGCAGACAGGGGGATCGGGGTCGGCTACACCTTC.

This sequence joins TRBV7-6 and TRBJ1-3; a weak D match, TRBD1 (6 bases). There are 15 residues in the CDR3. V was clipped by 2 bases and J by 7 bases, with 15 bases between them. In germline, CDR1 is SGHVS, CDR2 FNYEAQ. The CDR3 here is CASSLKAGGSNTIYF. DNA for the CDR3: TGTGCCAGCAGCTTAAAGGCGGGGGGCTCGAACACCATATATTTT.

The rearrangement joins TRBV7-2 to TRBJ2-1, with TRBD2 as a possible D gene (5 bases). This CDR3 has 15 amino acids. Between the trimmed V and J ends, which lost 4 bases and 0 bases, there was a span of 10 bases. CDR1 is SGHTA, CDR2 FQGNSA, per germline. In nucleotides, the CDR3 is TGTGCCAGCAGCTCCCGGACTGACTCCTACAATGAGCAGTTCTTC. Its translation: CASSSRTDSYNEQFF.

The rearrangement links TRBV7-2 to TRBJ1-4, with D possibly TRBD1 on 5 matching bases. This CDR3 has 13 residues. The V end was cut by 8 bases, the J end by 5 bases, with 12 bases between. Germline CDR1 reads SGHTA; CDR2 reads FQGNSA. CDR3 DNA sequence: TGTGCCAGCCAGACAGTAAACAATGAAAAACTGTTTTTT. Its translation is CASQTVNNEKLFF.

The chain uses TRBV7-2 and TRBJ1-6; the match to TRBD1 covers 9 bases. V lost 5 bases to trimming and J lost 8 bases; unmatched junction nucleotides: 7. Germline V lookup: CDR1 SGHTA, CDR2 FQGNSA. The CDR3 totals 15 residues. The CDR3 spells CASSLTGGSDSPLHF. The CDR3 region has the DNA TGTGCCAGCAGCCTAACAGGGGGCAGCGATTCACCCCTCCACTTT.

The chain joins TRBV5-4 to TRBJ2-1; unclear D gene. V was trimmed by 0 bases and J by 3 bases, leaving 4 bases between them. This CDR3 is built from 13 residues. The germline gives CDR1 SGHNT, CDR2 YYREEE (reference sequence). The CDR3 loop reads CASSLAVYNEQFF. CDR3 in DNA: TGTGCCAGCAGCTTGGCCGTCTACAATGAGCAGTTCTTC.

This chain joins TRBV5-1 and TRBJ2-3; 7 bases match TRBD2. CDR3 length: 15 amino acids. CDR1 is SGHRS and CDR2 is YFSETQ in the germline V gene. J gave up 3 bases and V 4 bases, and 8 bases lay outside the gene matches. The DNA of the CDR3 is TGCGCCAGCAGCCCTCCGGGACTAACAACAGATACGCAGTATTTT. Translated: CASSPPGLTTDTQYF.

V and J are TRBV15 and TRBJ1-2, with D possibly TRBD1 on 5 matching bases. The V end was cut by 1 base, the J end by 4 bases, with 7 bases between. The V gene's germline CDR1 is LNHNV and CDR2 YYDKDF (reference sequence). The length of the CDR3 is 13 residues. The CDR3 coding sequence is TGTGCCACCAGCAGAGGACAGCTCTATGGCTACACCTTC. It encodes CATSRGQLYGYTF.

This chain connects TRBV6-1 to TRBJ1-5, with 9 bases that match TRBD1. The CDR3 consists of 15 residues. Germline values: CDR1 MNHNS, CDR2 SASEGT. Trimming at V came to 7 bases and at J to 5 bases, leaving 9 bases not matched to a gene. This chain's CDR3 is CASKVLTGGHQPQHF. As DNA, the CDR3 is TGTGCCAGCAAGGTCTTGACAGGGGGTCATCAGCCCCAGCATTTT.

The gene calls are TRBV5-6 and TRBJ1-2; D not certain. The ends were cut back, 2 bases at V and 4 bases at J, with 15 bases in the middle. CDR3 length: 15 amino acids. Germline CDR1 SGHDT, CDR2 YYEEEE. The CDR3 DNA sequence: TGTGCCAGCAGCTTCAGGCCCGCGGACCTCTATGGCTACACCTTC. It translates to CASSFRPADLYGYTF.

The chain recombines TRBV28 with TRBJ1-1; TRBD1 might be the D (5 bases). This CDR3 is 15 amino acids long. Looked up from germline, CDR1 is MDHEN and CDR2 is SYDVKM. The V and J ends lost 2 bases and 4 bases respectively, with 14 bases between them. CDR3 sequence reads: CASSLPKGLLTEAFF. For the CDR3, the DNA is TGTGCCAGCAGTTTACCGAAGGGACTACTCACTGAAGCTTTCTTT.

The CDR3 nucleotides read TGTGCCAGCAGTTTCGGCGGCTTACAAGAGACCCAGTACTTC. This translates into CASSFGGLQETQYF. V is TRBV28 and J is TRBJ2-5; D not certain. Germline V lookup: CDR1 MDHEN, CDR2 SYDVKM. Trimming took off 3 bases at V and 2 bases at J, with 10 bases between the two ends. The CDR3 has 14 residues.

V usage is TRBV6-5 and J usage is TRBJ1-1; D is ambiguous. Germline CDR1 and CDR2: MNHEY and SVGAGI. Trimming pared 2 bases from V and 0 bases from J, leaving 7 bases between. The length of the CDR3 is 14 residues. The CDR3 sequence is CASSYTGMNTEAFF. The CDR3 coding sequence is TGTGCCAGCAGTTACACGGGTATGAACACTGAAGCTTTCTTT.

This sequence joins TRBV30 and TRBJ1-1; 9 bases are a match to TRBD1. The germline V gene has CDR1 GTSNPN and CDR2 SVGIG (reference sequence). The CDR3 consists of 14 residues. V shed 2 bases, J shed 3 bases, and the junction held 4 bases outside the gene matches. The CDR3: CAWSTGQGYTEAFF. The CDR3 nucleotides read TGTGCCTGGAGTACGGGACAGGGATACACTGAAGCTTTCTTT.

J is TRBJ1-1 and V is TRBV7-8, with D possibly being TRBD1 (5 bases). The germline V and J ends were trimmed by 3 bases and 11 bases, with 22 bases remaining between them. Germline V gene sequence: CDR1 SGHVS, CDR2 FQNEAQ. The CDR3 consists of 15 residues. CDR3 residues: CASSFRRWGGSSAFF. The CDR3 DNA is TGTGCCAGCAGCTTCCGACGGTGGGGGGGATCGTCGGCTTTCTTT.

The chain links TRBV28 to TRBJ2-3; D not resolved. Trimming removed 2 bases from V and 4 bases from J, with 4 bases in between. The CDR3 covers 12 residues. Germline assignment: CDR1 MDHEN and CDR2 SYDVKM. Written as DNA, the CDR3 is TGTGCCAGCAGTTTAGATGCAGATACGCAGTATTTT. It yields the protein CASSLDADTQYF.

This clone came up a few times. The chain is built from TRBV6-4 and TRBJ2-2; TRBD2 agrees at 8 bases. The CDR3 is 15 residues long. With 5 bases clipped from V and 4 bases from J, the junction kept 6 bases outside the gene matches. Germline V gene lookup returns CDR1 MRHNA and CDR2 SNTAGT. For the CDR3, the DNA is TGTGCCAGCAGTAAGACTAGCGTGGCCACCGGGGAGCTGTTTTTT. The encoded protein is CASSKTSVATGELFF.

The genes are TRBV7-3 and TRBJ1-1, with D perhaps matching TRBD1 (5 bases). Trimming removed 2 bases from V and 1 base from J, with 11 bases in between. CDR1 and CDR2 (germline): SGHTA, FQGTGA. The CDR3 covers 15 residues. The chain's CDR3 is CASSLDGAGNTEAFF. The CDR3 nucleotides are TGTGCCAGCAGCTTAGATGGGGCAGGGAACACTGAAGCTTTCTTT.

This clone was seen once. The chain couples TRBV27 to TRBJ1-2, with D perhaps TRBD1 (5 bases). This CDR3 has 17 amino acids. Deletions cut 1 base from V and 6 bases from J, with 21 bases between. The V gene's germline CDR1 is MNHEY and CDR2 SMNVEV (reference sequence). The CDR3 DNA reads TGTGCCAGCAGTTTATACTCCCGGGACGGACTAGCCCATGGCTACACCTTC. Translated: CASSLYSRDGLAHGYTF.

This clone appeared a single time. The chain links TRBV9 to TRBJ1-2; D remains ambiguous. The germline CDR1 and CDR2 sequences are SGDLS and YYNGEE. The CDR3 spans 11 residues. The V and J ends lost 0 bases and 6 bases respectively, with 3 bases between them. The CDR3 coding sequence is TGTGCCAGCAGCGTAGTGGATGGCTACACCTTC. This sequence encodes CASSVVDGYTF.

The genes are TRBV6-5 and TRBJ2-5; TRBD2 is a possible D gene (7 bases). This CDR3 has 14 amino acids. V was pared by 8 bases and J by 4 bases, with 17 bases between. Germline loops: CDR1 MNHEY, CDR2 SVGAGI. CDR3 residues: CASSVRGAGETQYF. For the CDR3, the DNA is TGTGCCAGCTCCGTCCGGGGGGCCGGAGAGACCCAGTACTTC.

The V call is TRBV27, the J call TRBJ2-5, with a tentative D call TRBD1 (6 bases). CDR3 length equals 13 residues. V dropped 2 bases and J dropped 2 bases, with 6 bases sitting between them. Germline CDR1 is MNHEY and CDR2 is SMNVEV (reference sequence). The CDR3 region is CASSLGTQETQYF. Written as DNA, the CDR3 is TGTGCCAGCAGTTTAGGGACACAAGAGACCCAGTACTTC.

The chain carries TRBV29-1 and TRBJ2-2; a possible D gene is TRBD1 (6 bases). The CDR3 has 15 residues. Trimming took 0 bases from V and 3 from J, leaving 11 bases between them. Per the germline V gene, CDR1 is SQVTM and CDR2 is ANQGSEA. The CDR3 sequence is CSVEDRQGHTGELFF. CDR3 in DNA: TGCAGCGTTGAAGACAGGCAGGGGCACACCGGGGAGCTGTTTTTT.

The J gene is TRBJ2-4, the V gene TRBV11-3, with 9 bases aligning to TRBD1. CDR1 and CDR2 (germline): SGHNT, YENEEA. V was pared by 6 bases and J by 2 bases, with 11 bases of the junction left unmatched. The CDR3 is made up of 17 amino acids. In DNA form, the CDR3 reads TGTGCCAGCAGGGGACAGGGTAACGATATATCCAAAAACATTCAGTACTTC. It is translated as CASRGQGNDISKNIQYF.

This rearrangement joins TRBV13 to TRBJ2-1; D uncertain. Between the trimmed V and J ends, which lost 5 bases and 3 bases, there was a span of 11 bases. There are 14 residues in the CDR3. Germline V gives CDR1 PRHDT, CDR2 FYEKMQ (reference sequence). DNA for the CDR3: TGTGCCAGCAGCCCCCCCGGCGACTACAATGAGCAGTTCTTC. Amino acid sequence: CASSPPGDYNEQFF.

The chain combines TRBV19 with TRBJ2-2; the D is unclear. CDR1 LNHDA and CDR2 SQIVND come from the germline V gene (reference sequence). Between the trimmed V and J ends, which lost 6 bases and 5 bases, there was a span of 13 bases. The CDR3 covers 14 residues. CDR3 in amino acids: CASSPVLTTGELFF. Here the CDR3 DNA reads TGTGCCAGTAGCCCGGTACTAACAACCGGGGAGCTGTTTTTT.

V gene TRBV9 combines with J gene TRBJ1-1; 7 bases line up with TRBD1. Germline trimming cut 6 bases from V and 2 bases from J; bases unmatched to any gene: 13. The CDR3 loop spans 16 amino acids. The germline V gene has CDR1 SGDLS and CDR2 YYNGEE. In DNA, the CDR3 is TGTGCCAGCATCGCACCCCGCAGGGGGAAAAACACTGAAGCTTTCTTT. This translates into CASIAPRRGKNTEAFF.